This passage covers 20 T cell receptor beta chains from one sample sequenced in a study of technical replicates of blood from several donors. The repertoire was sequenced with immunoSEQ multiplex PCR; TCRdb's copy has only in-frame clones and lacks some. The table shows 91,000 or so clones, with 85% to 95% occurring only once. Sequencing used T cells isolated from PBMCs. Receptors originate from a human donor in good health.

This chain uses TRBV15 with TRBJ2-1, with a possible D match to TRBD2 (6 bases). The CDR3 runs 16 residues. Per germline, CDR1 LNHNV and CDR2 YYDKDF (reference sequence). V was cut by 0 bases and J by 4 bases, with 13 bases left in between. CDR3 bases: TGTGCCACCAGCAGAGAACCGGGACTGGCATACAATGAGCAGTTCTTC. It specifies CATSREPGLAYNEQFF.

V gene TRBV9 combines with J gene TRBJ2-1; 10 bases agree with TRBD2. The junction had 7 bases not matched to a gene; V was cut back by 3 bases and J by 7 bases. This CDR3 region has 15 residues. CDR1 SGDLS and CDR2 YYNGEE come from the germline V gene. The DNA for the CDR3 is TGTGCCAGCAGCGGCTCAGCGGGAGGGGGGAATGAGCAGTTCTTC. As protein: CASSGSAGGGNEQFF.

This chain uses TRBV7-9 with TRBJ1-1; the match to TRBD1 covers 7 bases. Germline loops: CDR1 SEHNR, CDR2 FQNEAQ (reference sequence). The CDR3 is 15 amino acids. After removal of 5 bases from V and 3 bases from J, the junction contained 9 bases not matched to a gene. Here the CDR3 reads CASSPRQGFYTEAFF. DNA of the CDR3: TGTGCCAGCAGCCCTAGACAGGGTTTCTACACTGAAGCTTTCTTT.

The genes are TRBV7-9 and TRBJ2-1; TRBD2 aligns across 8 bases. This CDR3 has 13 residues. Germline trimming cut 7 bases from V and 8 bases from J; bases unmatched to any gene: 7. Germline V gene lookup returns CDR1 SEHNR and CDR2 FQNEAQ (reference sequence). This CDR3 is CASTQREWHEQFF. CDR3 nucleotides: TGTGCCAGCACCCAGCGGGAGTGGCATGAGCAGTTCTTC. The whole variable domain, filled in from reference TRBV7-9 and TRBJ2-1, reads DTGVSQNPRHKITKRGQNVTFRCDPISEHNRLYWYRQTLGQGPEFLTYFQNEAQLEKSRLLSDRFSAERPKGSFSTLEIQRTEQGDSAMYLCASTQREWHEQFFGPGTRLTVL.

The rearrangement links TRBV6-5 to TRBJ1-2; possible D gene TRBD1, 6 bases. V lost 0 bases, J lost 5 bases, and 13 bases lay in between. The CDR3 is made up of 15 amino acids. The germline V gene encodes CDR1 MNHEY and CDR2 SVGAGI. The CDR3 region is CASSYSGRGWYGYTF. CDR3 sequence (DNA): TGTGCCAGCAGTTACTCAGGCAGGGGATGGTATGGCTACACCTTC.

The chain couples TRBV6-5 to TRBJ1-1; tentatively, D is TRBD1 (5 bases). Trimming removed 4 bases at V and 8 bases at J, with 8 bases between. This CDR3 region has 11 residues. Germline CDR1 MNHEY, CDR2 SVGAGI. CDR3 sequence: CASSFDREAFF. The CDR3, as DNA: TGTGCCAGCAGTTTTGACAGAGAAGCTTTCTTT.

This clone was detected only once. This chain joins TRBV19 and TRBJ2-3, with 12 bases aligning to TRBD2. The CDR3 is made up of 14 amino acids. The V gene end was trimmed by 7 bases and the J gene end by 3 bases; junction bases not matched to a gene: 2. CDR1 and CDR2 (germline): LNHDA, SQIVND (reference sequence). The DNA of the CDR3 is TGTGCCAGTAACCTAGCGGGAGGGACAGATACGCAGTATTTT. Amino acids: CASNLAGGTDTQYF. Looking up the rest from reference TRBV19 and TRBJ2-3 gives the full variable domain: DGGITQSPKYLFRKEGQNVTLSCEQNLNHDAMYWYRQDPGQGLRLIYYSQIVNDFQKGDIAEGYSVSREKKESFPLTVTSAQKNPTAFYLCASNLAGGTDTQYFGPGTRLTVL.

V and J are TRBV7-2 and TRBJ1-3, with D perhaps TRBD1 (6 bases). The V gene lost 1 base and the J gene lost 4 bases, with 14 bases spanning the gap. The CDR3 is 16 amino acids. Germline assignment: CDR1 SGHTA and CDR2 FQGNSA. CDR3 protein: CASSLDGGALGNTIYF. The DNA for the CDR3 is TGTGCCAGCAGCTTAGATGGGGGGGCGCTCGGAAACACCATATATTTT. The full variable domain, in which reference TRBV7-2 and TRBJ1-3 provide the parts outside the CDR3, is GAGVSQSPSNKVTEKGKDVELRCDPISGHTALYWYRQSLGQGLEFLIYFQGNSAPDKSGLPSDRFSAERTGGSVSTLTIQRTQQEDSAVYLCASSLDGGALGNTIYFGEGSWLTVV.

The chain employs TRBV28 and TRBJ2-3; TRBD2 is a possible D gene (6 bases). CDR1 and CDR2 from the germline V gene are MDHEN and SYDVKM. The V end was cut by 5 bases, the J end by 7 bases, with 16 bases between. The length of the CDR3 is 14 residues. Written as DNA, the CDR3 is TGTGCCAGCAGTCCCGGGGAGGTCCCAAATACGCAGTATTTT. Protein product: CASSPGEVPNTQYF.

The chain couples TRBV7-3 to TRBJ2-1; 7 nucleotides match TRBD2. Germline CDR1 SGHTA, CDR2 FQGTGA. The V segment lost 3 bases and the J segment 4 bases; nucleotides outside the gene matches: 9. This CDR3 is 16 amino acids long. CDR3 sequence: CASSFISGEGYNEQFF. Written as DNA, the CDR3 is TGTGCCAGCAGCTTTATAAGCGGGGAGGGATACAATGAGCAGTTCTTC.

This chain joins TRBV18 and TRBJ1-5, with unresolved D. The V and J ends lost 3 bases and 5 bases respectively, with 11 bases between them. The CDR3 is made up of 14 amino acids. Per the germline V gene, CDR1 is KGHSH and CDR2 is LQKENI. The CDR3 region is CASSPLWRDQPQHF. The CDR3 DNA reads TGTGCCAGCTCACCCCTGTGGAGGGATCAGCCCCAGCATTTT.

The J gene is TRBJ2-7, the V gene TRBV18; D is ambiguous. The CDR3 runs to 12 residues. Germline CDR1 KGHSH, CDR2 LQKENI. Trimming shortened V by 2 bases and J by 1 base, and 3 bases separated the two germline ends. Here the CDR3 DNA reads TGTGCCAGCTCACCAACTTCCTACGAGCAGTACTTC. Translated, it gives CASSPTSYEQYF.

CDR3 bases: TGCGCCAGCAGCTTCGCGGGGGGGGAATCCTACGAGCAGTACTTC. It codes for CASSFAGGESYEQYF. J is TRBJ2-7 and V is TRBV5-1; TRBD2 matches 9 bases. Germline CDR1 and CDR2: SGHRS and YFSETQ. With V trimmed by 2 bases and J by 1 base, 4 bases remained unmatched. There are 15 residues in the CDR3.

A single count supports this clone. The J gene is TRBJ2-7, the V gene TRBV2; 7 bases align to TRBD2. The CDR3 length is 15 residues. Germline loops: CDR1 SNHLY, CDR2 FYNNEI. J was trimmed by 0 bases and V by 8 bases; bases with no gene match: 10. In DNA form, the CDR3 reads TGTGCCAGCCTATTACTAGCGTCGAGCTCCTACGAGCAGTACTTC. This encodes CASLLLASSSYEQYF.

The chain is built from TRBV11-3 and TRBJ2-3, with D tentatively TRBD2 (7 bases). The length of the CDR3 is 16 residues. Trimming cost V 5 bases and J 1 base, with 16 bases left between them. The germline gives CDR1 SGHNT, CDR2 YENEEA. Written as DNA, the CDR3 is TGTGCCAGCAGCCCAAGGGAGGGGGGTGGCACAGATACGCAGTATTTT. Amino acid sequence: CASSPREGGGTDTQYF.

The J gene is TRBJ2-5, the V gene TRBV7-2; 7 positions match TRBD2. V shed 4 bases, J shed 1 base, and the junction held 9 bases outside the gene matches. Germline CDR1 is SGHTA and CDR2 is FQGNSA. The CDR3 covers 16 residues. This CDR3 reads CASSSNSGWAQETQYF. The CDR3 DNA reads as TGTGCCAGCAGCTCGAATAGCGGGTGGGCCCAAGAGACCCAGTACTTC.

The chain joins TRBV11-2 to TRBJ2-1; D might be TRBD2 (7 bases). The CDR3 is made up of 16 amino acids. Germline V CDR1 and CDR2: SGHAT, FQNNGV. V was trimmed by 1 base and J by 1 base, leaving 11 bases between them. For the CDR3, the DNA is TGTGCCAGCAGCTTAGCGGGGGGCCCTTCCTACAATGAGCAGTTCTTC. Translation: CASSLAGGPSYNEQFF.

V and J are TRBV27 and TRBJ2-1, with 8 bases lining up with TRBD2. J lost 5 bases, V lost 2 bases, and 5 bases had no gene match. In germline, CDR1 is MNHEY, CDR2 SMNVEV (reference sequence). This CDR3 has 15 residues. CDR3 nucleotides: TGTGCCAGCAGTTTAACGGGAGGGCCCGACAATGAGCAGTTCTTC. Protein: CASSLTGGPDNEQFF.

The genes are TRBV6-5 and TRBJ2-3; 7 bases map to TRBD2. The V and J ends lost 4 bases and 8 bases, in that order; junction bases with no gene match: 6. From germline, CDR1 is MNHEY and CDR2 SVGAGI. CDR3 length: 13 amino acids. CDR3 nucleotide sequence: TGTGCCAGCAGTTCAGGAGCGGGACTTACGCAGTATTTT. This codes for CASSSGAGLTQYF.

This clone was observed a single time. V gene TRBV4-3 combines with J gene TRBJ2-1; TRBD2 aligns across 10 bases. CDR3 length: 18 residues. V lost 0 bases, J lost 6 bases, and 11 bases stayed unmatched. Germline V lookup: CDR1 LGHNA, CDR2 YSLEER. CDR3 amino acids: CASSQDPQSSGGPNEQFF. The CDR3 DNA sequence: TGCGCCAGCAGCCAAGACCCCCAGTCTAGCGGGGGCCCCAATGAGCAGTTCTTC.